This TCR beta chain was recorded in a study of cytomegalovirus exposure and HLA in healthy donors. Points on this clone: Antigen: not known.

The study ran its PCR with 60 Vbeta and 13 Jbeta primers. The method was immunoSEQ multiplex PCR; TCRdb's version includes in-frame clones alone and lacks a portion of them. The sample records more than 85,000 clones, approximately 63% being singletons. This CDR3 region has 15 residues. Germline loops: CDR1 GTSNPN, CDR2 SVGIG (reference sequence). V lost 0 bases and J lost 3; bases outside the gene matches: 6. General study findings and limits: Links to common viral pathogens appeared, in a later analysis, for several of the most significant clusters.

The source material was PBMCs. The rearrangement joins TRBV30 to TRBJ2-5, with 8 positions matching TRBD2. This receptor was identified in a woman aged 30 to 39 in good health and CMV-seronegative. The CDR3 DNA sequence: TGTGCCTGGAGTGTAAACCTTAGCGGGAAAGAGACCCAGTACTTC. Translating gives CAWSVNLSGKETQYF.